These 21 T cell receptor beta chains were sequenced from one sample in a study of blood T cell repertoires in COVID-19. Sequencing was performed with immunoSEQ multiplex PCR; in TCRdb, only in-frame clones are kept and a portion is missing. The sample consists of around 190,000 clones, under 85% of them appearing once. The source material was peripheral blood. The receptors were gathered from a human donor in a cohort sampled during active COVID-19.

The CDR3 spells CASSQVFERGDTYEQYF. The CDR3 nucleotides are TGCGCCAGCAGCCAAGTATTTGAACGGGGGGACACCTACGAGCAGTACTTC. V usage is TRBV4-1 and J usage is TRBJ2-7, with D tentatively TRBD2 (7 bases). Per the germline V gene, CDR1 is MGHRA and CDR2 is YSYEKL. The CDR3 consists of 17 residues. Trimming stripped 1 base from V and 2 bases from J, with 18 bases between.

The chain employs TRBV5-1 and TRBJ2-7, with TRBD2 identical over 7 bases. With V trimmed by 4 bases and J by 6 bases, 10 bases remained unmatched. CDR3 length equals 14 residues. Germline V gene lookup returns CDR1 SGHRS and CDR2 YFSETQ. DNA for the CDR3: TGCGCCAGCAGCCCCGGTCGGGGGGTCGGCGAGCAGTACTTC. Its protein product is CASSPGRGVGEQYF.

In this sample, this clone turned up once. Distinct nucleotide sequences in the sample also encode this CDR3. This chain links TRBV9 with TRBJ1-2; weak D call: TRBD1 (6 bases). Trimming cost V 1 base and J 7 bases, with 11 bases left between them. The germline CDR1 and CDR2 sequences are SGDLS and YYNGEE. The CDR3 is made up of 13 amino acids. The CDR3 region is CASSVSGGRGYTF. DNA for the CDR3: TGTGCCAGCAGCGTATCGGGGGGCCGTGGCTACACCTTC.

The CDR3 reads CASWSSGGPSNTGELFF. In DNA, the CDR3 is TGTGCCAGTTGGAGTAGCGGGGGGCCGTCGAACACCGGGGAGCTGTTTTTT. V and J are TRBV27 and TRBJ2-2, with TRBD2 matching over 10 bases. The junction had 10 bases not matched to a gene; V was cut back by 9 bases and J by 0 bases. CDR3 length: 17 residues. Germline assignment: CDR1 MNHEY and CDR2 SMNVEV (reference sequence).

This clone came up once. This chain connects TRBV27 to TRBJ2-3, with TRBD2 matching 11 bases. V was clipped by 5 bases and J by 6 bases; unmatched bases: 4. Germline values: CDR1 MNHEY, CDR2 SMNVEV (reference sequence). The CDR3 is 14 residues long. CDR3 loop: CASSLGLAVDTQYF. For the CDR3, the DNA is TGTGCCAGCAGTCTGGGACTAGCGGTCGATACGCAGTATTTT.

V and J are TRBV12-5 and TRBJ1-6; D remains ambiguous. CDR1 is LGHNT and CDR2 is FRNRAP in the germline V gene. The germline V and J ends were trimmed by 5 bases and 7 bases, with 12 bases remaining between them. The CDR3 sequence is 14 residues long. CDR3 sequence: CASGPEVSNSPLHF. CDR3 in DNA: TGTGCTAGTGGTCCCGAGGTATCAAATTCACCCCTCCACTTT.

Worth noting for this clone: Germline is not matched at one junction end, which may reflect a read error. The genes are TRBV5-1 and TRBJ1-1; no reliable D call. CDR3 size: 13 residues. CDR1 SGHRS and CDR2 YFSETQ come from the germline V gene. Here the CDR3 DNA reads TGCGCCAGCAGCCTAGCGGGGAACGCTGAAGCTTTCTTT. Encoded protein: CASSLAGNAEAFF. Variable domain in full (rest from reference TRBV5-1 and TRBJ1-1): KAGVTQTPRYLIKTRGQQVTLSCSPISGHRSVSWYQQTPGQGLQFLFEYFSETQRNKGNFPGRFSGRQFSNSRSEMNVSTLELGDSALYLCASSLAGNAEAFFGQGTRLTVV.

The CDR3 sequence: CASSEGTGGTEAFF. The DNA for the CDR3 is TGTGCCAGCAGTGAAGGGACAGGGGGCACTGAAGCTTTCTTT. The chain combines TRBV6-1 with TRBJ1-1; 10 bases line up with TRBD1. J was trimmed by 4 bases and V by 1 base; bases with no gene match: 0. The length of the CDR3 is 14 residues. Germline assignment: CDR1 MNHNS and CDR2 SASEGT.

This clone has just one count. This chain uses TRBV7-8 with TRBJ2-5; tentatively, D is TRBD1 (6 bases). The CDR3 spans 15 residues. The germline CDR1 and CDR2 sequences are SGHVS and FQNEAQ. Between the trimmed V and J ends, which lost 5 bases and 5 bases, there was a span of 18 bases. The CDR3 protein is CASSSPPGAGETQYF. In DNA, the CDR3 is TGTGCCAGCAGCAGTCCCCCAGGGGCAGGGGAGACCCAGTACTTC.

This clone was found once. The chain couples TRBV7-2 to TRBJ1-2, with 8 bases aligning to TRBD1. There are 17 residues in the CDR3. CDR1 SGHTA and CDR2 FQGNSA come from the germline V gene. Losses at the gene ends were 6 bases for V and 4 bases for J; bases not matched to a gene: 16. The CDR3 DNA reads as TGTGCCAGCAGGGAGTTCAGGGGGCCCCCAATACTCTATGGCTACACCTTC. It yields the protein CASREFRGPPILYGYTF.

The rearrangement uses TRBV30 and TRBJ2-4; D might be TRBD2 (6 bases). The germline V and J ends were trimmed by 4 bases and 0 bases, with 13 bases remaining between them. Germline V gene sequence: CDR1 GTSNPN, CDR2 SVGIG (reference sequence). The length of the CDR3 is 15 residues. CDR3 region: CAWNLCGVAKNIQYF. The CDR3 region has the DNA TGTGCCTGGAATTTATGCGGGGTAGCCAAAAACATTCAGTACTTC.

This chain uses TRBV9 with TRBJ2-2; D remains unclear. The CDR3 runs 13 residues. Germline V lookup: CDR1 SGDLS, CDR2 YYNGEE. V was clipped by 2 bases and J by 1 base, with 3 bases between them. CDR3 in DNA: TGTGCCAGCAGCGTCAGGAACACCGGGGAGCTGTTTTTT. Translating gives CASSVRNTGELFF.

This rearrangement joins TRBV30 to TRBJ2-7, with TRBD1 identical over 7 bases. V lost 7 bases, J lost 7 bases, and 10 bases stayed unmatched. Germline V gives CDR1 GTSNPN, CDR2 SVGIG (reference sequence). The CDR3 sequence is 12 residues long. In DNA, the CDR3 is TGTGCCTCAAACAGGGGATTGGGAGAGCAGTACTTC. Its protein product is CASNRGLGEQYF.

J is TRBJ1-1 and V is TRBV13; maybe TRBD1 (6 bases). Per the germline V gene, CDR1 is PRHDT and CDR2 is FYEKMQ (reference sequence). The CDR3 is 12 amino acids. The V end lost 6 bases, the J end lost 10 bases, and 15 bases lay between the germline ends. CDR3 in DNA: TGTGCCAGCAGTCAGGGGAGAAGTGTAGCTTTCTTT. It encodes CASSQGRSVAFF.

The chain joins TRBV5-4 to TRBJ2-5, with a weak D call TRBD2 (5 bases). The CDR3 sequence is 14 residues long. The germline V and J ends were trimmed by 3 bases and 2 bases, with 11 bases remaining between them. Germline loops: CDR1 SGHNT, CDR2 YYREEE (reference sequence). The CDR3 sequence is CASSSSGIQETQYF. The CDR3 DNA reads as TGTGCCAGCAGCTCTTCCGGGATACAAGAGACCCAGTACTTC.

The CDR3 reads CASTYASSYNSPLHF. The CDR3 DNA sequence: TGTGCCAGCACGTACGCCAGCTCCTATAATTCACCCCTCCACTTT. This sequence joins TRBV27 and TRBJ1-6; D ambiguous. This CDR3 has 15 amino acids. CDR1 and CDR2 (germline): MNHEY, SMNVEV (reference sequence). V was trimmed by 7 bases and J by 0 bases, leaving 10 bases between them.

The genes are TRBV25-1 and TRBJ2-1, with D tentatively TRBD1 (6 bases). The CDR3 sequence is 13 residues long. The V gene lost 5 bases and the J gene lost 3 bases, with 8 bases spanning the gap. The germline gives CDR1 MGHDK, CDR2 SYGVNS. The CDR3 sequence: CASSLGGYNEQFF. CDR3 nucleotides: TGTGCCAGCAGTCTAGGGGGCTACAATGAGCAGTTCTTC. Combining the CDR3 with reference TRBV25-1 and TRBJ2-1 gives the whole variable domain EADIYQTPRYLVIGTGKKITLECSQTMGHDKMYWYQQDPGMELHLIHYSYGVNSTEKGDLSSESTVSRIRTEHFPLTLESARPSHTSQYLCASSLGGYNEQFFGPGTRLTVL.

This chain connects TRBV2 to TRBJ1-4; 9 positions agree with TRBD1. CDR1 and CDR2 (germline): SNHLY, FYNNEI. V lost 5 bases, J lost 1 base, and 5 bases stayed unmatched. The length of the CDR3 is 16 residues. The CDR3: CASSYRGRETNEKLFF. The CDR3 DNA is TGTGCCAGCAGTTACAGGGGGCGGGAAACTAATGAAAAACTGTTTTTT.

The J gene is TRBJ1-4, the V gene TRBV6-5, with no clear D. This CDR3 contains 11 residues. CDR1 is MNHEY and CDR2 is SVGAGI in the germline V gene. V was trimmed by 6 bases and J by 8 bases, leaving 7 bases between them. The CDR3 here is CASRDQEKLFF. The DNA for the CDR3 is TGTGCCAGCAGAGATCAGGAAAAACTGTTTTTT.

The CDR3 here is CAISESRTVDQPQHF. CDR3 nucleotides: TGTGCCATCAGTGAGTCGAGGACAGTGGATCAGCCCCAGCATTTT. V gene TRBV10-3 combines with J gene TRBJ1-5; TRBD1 might be the D (6 bases). The CDR3 length is 15 residues. Germline CDR1 ENHRY, CDR2 SYGVKD. The V and J ends lost 0 bases and 5 bases respectively, with 11 bases between them.

The J gene is TRBJ2-5, the V gene TRBV6-1, with 9 positions matching TRBD1. The V gene end was trimmed by 0 bases and the J gene end by 5 bases; junction bases not matched to a gene: 4. CDR3 length: 15 amino acids. Germline CDR1 and CDR2: MNHNS and SASEGT. For the CDR3, the DNA is TGTGCCAGCAGTGAAGCGGCTGACAGGGGGGAGACCCAGTACTTC. Its protein is CASSEAADRGETQYF.